This TCR beta chain comes out of a study of cytomegalovirus exposure and HLA in healthy donors. Overall study findings and caveats: There were some public TCRs occurring in many donors, but most TCR sequences were rare.

V gave up 7 bases and J gave up 2 bases; unmatched junction bases: 19. Germline-derived CDR1 and CDR2 are SNHLY and FYNNEI. There are 20 residues in the CDR3. The study drew the donors from its 120-subject validation cohort, separate from the 666-subject first cohort. As to this clone: Its antigen is currently unknown.

Sequencing used immunoSEQ multiplex PCR; TCRdb keeps in-frame clones, though not all of them. The table records 250,000 to 300,000 clones, almost 90% of them present only once. Input material: PBMCs. The chain links TRBV2 to TRBJ2-6; 8 nucleotides line up with TRBD1. The receptor was derived from a young woman in good health and CMV-seronegative. This CDR3 reads CASMGQAVKALLAGANVLTF. CDR3 nucleotides: TGTGCCAGCATGGGACAGGCGGTAAAGGCACTACTTGCTGGGGCCAACGTCCTGACTTTC.